One and the same sample provided the 24 T cell receptor beta chains below, sequenced in a study of identical twins (dated by TCRdb to the mid-2010s). The library came from 5' RACE. TCRdb records Illumina HiSeq 2000 as the sequencer. TCRdb took the public reads, trimmed them with fastp at Q25, ran MiXCR for clone calling and kept in-frame beta chains. Identical CDR3 protein sequences are pooled into one entry, listed with their most common genes and DNA. This sample lists under 900,000 distinct CDR3 sequences; 12% were detected once. The ten largest clones capture 1.5% to 2% of the sample. The same data also contributed to another study, on yellow fever vaccine responses in identical twins.

The specimen sequenced was PBMCs. The receptor set was obtained from a woman aged 18-30 years in good health.

This clonotype was recorded a few times. The V call is TRBV24-1, the J call TRBJ2-1; the match to TRBD2 covers 7 bases. This CDR3 has 14 amino acids. The V and J ends lost 2 bases and 7 bases, in that order; junction bases with no gene match: 4. Germline V gene sequence: CDR1 KGHDR, CDR2 SFDVKD. This chain's CDR3 is CATSDWTSSNEQFF. Written as DNA, the CDR3 is TGTGCCACCAGTGATTGGACTAGTTCAAATGAGCAGTTCTTC.

A few counts support this clonotype. The chain links TRBV20-1 to TRBJ2-5; tentatively, D is TRBD2 (5 bases). Germline V gives CDR1 DFQATT, CDR2 SNEGSKA (reference sequence). Trimming pared 5 bases from V and 2 bases from J, leaving 12 bases between. This CDR3 contains 13 residues. CDR3 in amino acids: CSADLREQETQYF. The CDR3 DNA sequence: TGCAGTGCTGACCTACGGGAACAAGAGACCCAGTACTTC.

The chain has TRBV12-3 or TRBV12-4 and TRBJ2-2; D is unresolved. The CDR3 spans 14 residues. V was trimmed by 3 bases and J by 4 bases, leaving 9 bases between them. For the CDR3, the DNA is TGTGCCAGCAGTTTTGCTCAACTCACCGGGGAGCTGTTTTTT. Residues: CASSFAQLTGELFF.

The chain joins TRBV7-2 to TRBJ2-5, with 7 bases matching TRBD2. With 5 bases clipped from V and 2 bases from J, the junction kept 8 bases outside the gene matches. The CDR3 covers 15 residues. Germline V gene data show CDR1 as SGHTA and CDR2 as FQGNSA. CDR3 DNA sequence: TGTGCCAGCAGCCCCGGTAGGGGAGGGCAAGAGACCCAGTACTTC. This translates into CASSPGRGGQETQYF.

This chain uses TRBV20-1 with TRBJ1-1; D might be TRBD1 (5 bases). The germline V and J ends were trimmed by 2 bases and 3 bases, with 10 bases remaining between them. Germline lookup yields CDR1 DFQATT and CDR2 SNEGSKA (reference sequence). The CDR3 contains 13 residues. Written as DNA, the CDR3 is TGCAGTGCTAGACCTCAGGGTCACACTGAAGCTTTCTTT. Translation gives CSARPQGHTEAFF.

Only a few counts were recorded for this clonotype. The V and J genes are TRBV5-4 and TRBJ2-1, with 13 positions matching TRBD2. The CDR3 length is 16 residues. Per germline, CDR1 SGHNT and CDR2 YYREEE (reference sequence). V trimming: 4 bases; J trimming: 8 bases; junction bases outside the gene matches: 9. DNA of the CDR3: TGTGCCAGCAGCCGATATACTAGCGGGAGGGATGATGAGCAGTTCTTC. Protein: CASSRYTSGRDDEQFF.

The chain has TRBV29-1 and TRBJ1-2; D ambiguous. V was cut by 3 bases and J by 8 bases, with 10 bases left in between. The CDR3 consists of 11 residues. CDR1 and CDR2 (germline): SQVTM, ANQGSEA. In DNA form, the CDR3 reads TGCAGCGTTGACAGCCCGGGGGGCTACACCTTC. Amino acid sequence: CSVDSPGGYTF. The variable domain in full, completed from reference TRBV29-1 and TRBJ1-2, reads SAVISQKPSRDICQRGTSLTIQCQVDSQVTMMFWYRQQPGQSLTLIATANQGSEATYESGFVIDKFPISRPNLTFSTLTVSNMSPEDSSIYLCSVDSPGGYTFGSGTRLTVV.

The chain has TRBV6-2 or TRBV6-3 and TRBJ1-1, with 8 bases matching TRBD1. Germline CDR1 reads MNHEY; CDR2 reads SVGEGT. CDR3 length: 16 residues. After removal of 0 bases from V and 1 base from J, the junction contained 4 bases not matched to a gene. This chain's CDR3 is CASSYSSQGANTEAFF. Here the CDR3 DNA reads TGTGCCAGCAGTTACTCGAGTCAGGGGGCGAACACTGAAGCTTTCTTT.

The chain uses TRBV6-5 and TRBJ2-5, with 8 bases lining up with TRBD2. J was trimmed by 5 bases and V by 0 bases; bases with no gene match: 8. The CDR3 contains 16 residues. Germline lookup yields CDR1 MNHEY and CDR2 SVGAGI. The CDR3 coding sequence is TGTGCCAGCAGTTACTCTCTGGCGGGAGGATCGGAGACCCAGTACTTC. Translation gives CASSYSLAGGSETQYF.

This clonotype was observed at least ten times. CDR3 nucleotides: TGTGCCATCAGTGAGTCACGACCGGGAAACTATGGCTACACCTTC. Its protein product is CAISESRPGNYGYTF. V and J are TRBV10-3 and TRBJ1-2; D not certain. V lost 0 bases and J 2 bases, leaving 10 bases between the germline ends. CDR3 length equals 15 residues. Per the germline V gene, CDR1 is ENHRY and CDR2 is SYGVKD.

V usage is TRBV11-2 and J usage is TRBJ2-1, with D unclear. CDR3 length equals 18 residues. Germline assignment: CDR1 SGHAT and CDR2 FQNNGV. Between the trimmed V and J ends, which lost 0 bases and 0 bases, there was a span of 15 bases. CDR3 in DNA: TGTGCCAGCAGCTTAGATATGGTCTATCTGAGCTCCTACAATGAGCAGTTCTTC. Its translation: CASSLDMVYLSSYNEQFF.

This clonotype was counted ten times or more. The CDR3 reads CATSAGMDYEQYF. CDR3 sequence (DNA): TGTGCCACCAGTGCGGGGATGGACTACGAGCAGTACTTC. V is TRBV24-1 and J is TRBJ2-7, with a weak D call TRBD2 (5 bases). The V gene's germline CDR1 is KGHDR and CDR2 SFDVKD. Trimming removed 5 bases from V and 3 bases from J, with 10 bases in between. The CDR3 runs to 13 residues.

This clonotype was detected many times. The chain recombines TRBV12-3 or TRBV12-4 with TRBJ2-5, with a possible D match to TRBD2 (6 bases). V was shortened by 3 bases and J by 2 bases, with 10 bases between the two germline ends. This CDR3 region has 14 residues. CDR3 in amino acids: CASSFPGGQETQYF. CDR3 nucleotide sequence: TGTGCCAGCAGTTTTCCCGGGGGACAAGAGACCCAGTACTTC.

This clonotype was recorded many times. The CDR3 DNA sequence: TGCGCCAGCAGCGAGGTGACAGGTTCCGGCATTCAGTACTTC. Its translation is CASSEVTGSGIQYF. The chain is built from TRBV4-1 and TRBJ2-4; perhaps TRBD1 as D (6 bases). The length of the CDR3 is 14 residues. The germline V gene has CDR1 MGHRA and CDR2 YSYEKL. The V and J ends lost 5 bases and 9 bases respectively, with 17 bases between them.

The chain employs TRBV6-9 and TRBJ2-7, with a possible D match to TRBD2 (5 bases). V was shortened by 10 bases and J by 1 base, with 17 bases between the two germline ends. From germline, CDR1 is MNHGY and CDR2 SVAAGI. The CDR3 length is 14 residues. CDR3 amino acids: CATIPSGGSYEQYV. The CDR3, as DNA: TGTGCCACGATTCCCTCAGGAGGTTCCTACGAGCAGTACGTC.

This clonotype turned up a few times. This rearrangement joins TRBV20-1 to TRBJ2-3, with D tentatively TRBD2 (7 bases). The germline V gene has CDR1 DFQATT and CDR2 SNEGSKA (reference sequence). The CDR3 extends over 13 amino acids. The V gene lost 7 bases and the J gene lost 3 bases, with 14 bases spanning the gap. DNA of the CDR3: TGCAGTGGCGGGGGCATGGGGACAGATACGCAGTATTTT. Amino acids: CSGGGMGTDTQYF.

This clonotype occurred a few times. The J gene is TRBJ1-1, the V gene TRBV5-1; perhaps TRBD1 as D (6 bases). The CDR3 has 15 amino acids. Trimming took off 2 bases at V and 4 bases at J, with 15 bases between the two ends. Germline loops: CDR1 SGHRS, CDR2 YFSETQ. The CDR3 protein is CASSLADSTFTEAFF. CDR3 nucleotide sequence: TGCGCCAGCAGCTTAGCGGACAGTACCTTCACTGAAGCTTTCTTT.

A few counts support this clonotype. CDR3 sequence (DNA): TGTGCCAGCAGGAGATTCGGGACAGGGGCCTACAATGAGCAGTTCTTC. Protein: CASRRFGTGAYNEQFF. The chain has TRBV28 and TRBJ2-1; 10 bases are a match to TRBD1. J gave up 2 bases and V 6 bases, and 7 bases lay outside the gene matches. CDR1 and CDR2 from the germline V gene are MDHEN and SYDVKM. The CDR3 is 16 residues long.

The rearrangement uses TRBV18 and TRBJ1-1; 9 bases match TRBD1. The CDR3 is made up of 19 amino acids. Germline V gene data show CDR1 as KGHSH and CDR2 as LQKENI. Trimming cost V 3 bases and J 5 bases; bases outside gene matches: 19. The CDR3 loop is CASSPTPGGQGILGTEAFF. For the CDR3, the DNA is TGTGCCAGCTCACCCACCCCCGGCGGACAGGGGATTTTGGGGACTGAAGCTTTCTTT.

This clonotype was observed at least ten times. The chain employs TRBV5-5 and TRBJ2-1; 8 bases line up with TRBD2. Losses at the gene ends were 0 bases for V and 10 bases for J; bases not matched to a gene: 9. This CDR3 is 15 amino acids long. CDR1 and CDR2 (germline): SGHKS, YYEKEE (reference sequence). The CDR3 nucleotides are TGTGCCAGCAGCTTGGACCAGCGGGAGTGGGGGGAGCAGTTCTTC. Its translation: CASSLDQREWGEQFF.

This clonotype was seen more than once but under ten times. V and J are TRBV5-6 and TRBJ2-7, with 9 bases aligning to TRBD1. This CDR3 spans 16 amino acids. Germline CDR1 reads SGHDT; CDR2 reads YYEEEE. The V segment lost 4 bases and the J segment 3 bases; nucleotides outside the gene matches: 11. In nucleotides, the CDR3 is TGTGCCAGCAGCCCACCCCCGGGACAGGGATTCTACGAGCAGTACTTC. It yields the protein CASSPPPGQGFYEQYF.

This clonotype has ten or more counts. The rearrangement uses TRBV27 and TRBJ2-3; D uncertain. The germline gives CDR1 MNHEY, CDR2 SMNVEV (reference sequence). CDR3 size: 11 residues. With 8 bases removed from V and 4 bases from J, the gap between germline ends came to 7 bases. The CDR3 region has the DNA TGTGCCAGCGTACTTGCAGATACGCAGTATTTT. Its translation is CASVLADTQYF.

This clonotype was observed many times. This chain joins TRBV20-1 and TRBJ2-2; D is possibly TRBD2 (6 bases). The CDR3 extends over 19 amino acids. The ends were cut back, 6 bases at V and 3 bases at J, with 29 bases in the middle. Looked up from germline, CDR1 is DFQATT and CDR2 is SNEGSKA (reference sequence). For the CDR3, the DNA is TGCAGTGCCCGTGGTTGGAGCGCAGGGACTGGAGCGGACACCGGGGAGCTGTTTTTT. Translated, it gives CSARGWSAGTGADTGELFF.

This clonotype appeared many times. V usage is TRBV15 and J usage is TRBJ1-1; D is undetermined. Trimming pared 5 bases from V and 5 bases from J, leaving 15 bases between. This CDR3 contains 14 residues. Germline V lookup: CDR1 LNHNV, CDR2 YYDKDF (reference sequence). The CDR3 DNA is TGTGCCACCAGCCCCGATAGGGTTGGGACTGAAGCTTTCTTT. It yields the protein CATSPDRVGTEAFF.